The 25 T cell receptor beta chains in this list originate from one sample, sequenced in a study of T cells in Graves' hyperthyroidism and ophthalmopathy. TCR beta CDR3 regions were amplified from RNA transcripts. The TCR CDR3 first-round RT-PCR relied on the HTBI primer set. TCRdb re-derived calls from the multiplex PCR reads in MiXCR, one entry per CDR3 protein. The table includes approximately 400,000 distinct CDR3 sequences, 15% to 20% detected once. Sample: blood. All receptors derive from a man aged 18 to 30 with Graves' ophthalmopathy.

This clonotype appeared a few times. This chain uses TRBV19 with TRBJ1-5; 8 nucleotides agree with TRBD1. This CDR3 spans 17 amino acids. J gave up 0 bases and V 3 bases, and 7 bases lay outside the gene matches. CDR1 LNHDA and CDR2 SQIVND come from the germline V gene (reference sequence). The CDR3 protein is CASSILGQGGSNQPQHF. The CDR3 DNA sequence: TGTGCCAGTAGTATCCTAGGACAGGGTGGTAGCAATCAGCCCCAGCATTTT.

Many counts were recorded for this clonotype. CDR3 nucleotides: TGTGCCATCAGGGAGGCCGGGGAGCTGTTTTTT. Translation gives CAIREAGELFF. The rearrangement joins TRBV12-3 or TRBV12-4 to TRBJ2-2; D might be TRBD2 (6 bases). The ends were cut back, 10 bases at V and 6 bases at J, with 9 bases in the middle. This CDR3 comprises 11 residues.

This clonotype was seen a few times. V usage is TRBV12-3 or TRBV12-4 and J usage is TRBJ2-7, with 7 positions matching TRBD1. This CDR3 has 13 amino acids. J was trimmed by 2 bases and V by 8 bases; bases with no gene match: 6. The DNA for the CDR3 is TGTGCCAGCTCGGGACAGATACCCTACGAGCAGTACTTC. This gives the protein CASSGQIPYEQYF.

This sequence joins TRBV5-1 and TRBJ1-4, with 8 positions matching TRBD1. Per the germline V gene, CDR1 is SGHRS and CDR2 is YFSETQ. The CDR3 is made up of 15 amino acids. Trimming at V came to 4 bases and at J to 6 bases, leaving 8 bases not matched to a gene. CDR3 DNA sequence: TGCGCCAGCAGCGGGAGCAGGGGGCCCCATGAAAAACTGTTTTTT. Translation: CASSGSRGPHEKLFF.

A few counts support this clonotype. The rearrangement joins TRBV4-2 to TRBJ2-7; 7 bases map to TRBD2. CDR1 is LGHNA and CDR2 is YNFKEQ in the germline V gene. V gave up 1 base and J gave up 2 bases; unmatched junction bases: 2. The CDR3 totals 14 residues. CDR3 nucleotide sequence: TGTGCCAGCAGCCAAGCCCGGGGGGCCTACGAGCAGTACTTC. Protein product: CASSQARGAYEQYF.

At least ten counts were recorded for this clonotype. This chain connects TRBV5-6 to TRBJ2-1; D may correspond to TRBD1 or TRBD2 (5 bases each). The CDR3 spans 15 residues. Trimming shortened V by 3 bases and J by 4 bases, and 14 bases separated the two germline ends. CDR1 and CDR2 (germline): SGHDT, YYEEEE. The CDR3 spells CASSSPSGPYNEQFF. CDR3 bases: TGTGCCAGCAGCTCCCCCTCGGGACCATACAATGAGCAGTTCTTC.

The V gene is TRBV25-1, the J gene TRBJ1-4, with TRBD1 as a possible D gene (5 bases). Trimming removed 4 bases from V and 10 bases from J, with 10 bases in between. Germline-derived CDR1 and CDR2 are MGHDK and SYGVNS. The CDR3 is 12 amino acids. CDR3: CASSGPGPKLFF. The CDR3 nucleotides are TGTGCCAGCAGTGGGCCGGGGCCAAAACTGTTTTTT. The full variable domain, with the rest looked up from reference TRBV25-1 and TRBJ1-4, is EADIYQTPRYLVIGTGKKITLECSQTMGHDKMYWYQQDPGMELHLIHYSYGVNSTEKGDLSSESTVSRIRTEHFPLTLESARPSHTSQYLCASSGPGPKLFFGSGTQLSVL.

The sample holds a few counts of this clonotype. Here the CDR3 DNA reads TGTGCCAGCAGTTTATTAGGCGGACAGAAACAAGAGACCCAGTACTTC. It codes for CASSLLGGQKQETQYF. The genes are TRBV27 and TRBJ2-5, with D possibly TRBD1 on 6 matching bases. The CDR3 runs to 16 residues. Germline CDR1 reads MNHEY; CDR2 reads SMNVEV (reference sequence). V lost 1 base, J lost 2 bases, and 14 bases lay in between.

Remarks on this clonotype: A clone one base away is much larger, so this may be a read error. The V call is TRBV18, the J call TRBJ2-1; no definite D call. The germline CDR1 and CDR2 sequences are KGHSH and LQKENI. The V end lost 0 bases, the J end lost 9 bases, and 9 bases lay between the germline ends. The CDR3 totals 13 residues. In nucleotides, the CDR3 is TGTGCCAGCTCACCACCCGGGCACAGTGAGCAGTTCTTC. Its translation is CASSPPGHSEQFF. Full variable domain (outside the CDR3, taken from reference TRBV18 and TRBJ2-1): NAGVMQNPRHLVRRRGQEARLRCSPMKGHSHVYWYRQLPEEGLKFMVYLQKENIIDESGMPKERFSAEFPKEGPSILRIQQVVRGDSAAYFCASSPPGHSEQFFGPGTRLTVL.

This clonotype was seen repeatedly, ten times or more. The V and J genes are TRBV7-9 and TRBJ2-7, with 8 bases fitting TRBD2. The CDR3 has 15 residues. The ends lost 1 base at V and 7 bases at J; junction bases unmatched: 9. Germline V gene lookup returns CDR1 SEHNR and CDR2 FQNEAQ (reference sequence). CDR3 residues: CASSLVRGGMGEQYF. The CDR3 region has the DNA TGTGCCAGCAGCTTAGTTCGGGGGGGCATGGGTGAGCAGTACTTC.

Notes on this clonotype: This could be a read error, since a much larger clone is one nucleotide away. The genes are TRBV7-3 and TRBJ1-1; D may be TRBD1 (6 bases). Germline CDR1 is SGHTA and CDR2 is FQGTGA. The CDR3 spans 14 residues. Trimming took off 7 bases at V and 5 bases at J, with 17 bases between the two ends. This CDR3 is CASNTKGGITEAFF. CDR3 nucleotides: TGTGCCAGCAACACAAAAGGGGGGATTACTGAAGCTTTCTTT.

This clonotype has a handful of counts. The chain combines TRBV10-1 with TRBJ2-4, with 10 bases lining up with TRBD1. CDR1 and CDR2 from the germline V gene are WNHNN and SYGVQD (reference sequence). V lost 5 bases to trimming and J lost 5 bases; unmatched junction nucleotides: 3. The CDR3 runs 14 residues. CDR3 protein: CASSSGTGENIQYF. DNA for the CDR3: TGCGCCAGCAGTTCCGGGACAGGGGAAAACATTCAGTACTTC.

This clonotype was detected ten times or more. The genes are TRBV6-1 and TRBJ2-3; 8 bases fit TRBD1. Trimming cost V 4 bases and J 0 bases; bases outside gene matches: 6. The CDR3 totals 16 residues. In germline, CDR1 is MNHNS, CDR2 SASEGT. The CDR3 loop reads CASSVYRGTSTDTQYF. The CDR3 DNA sequence: TGTGCCAGCAGTGTTTACAGGGGGACAAGCACAGATACGCAGTATTTT.

This clonotype was counted at least ten times. This chain connects TRBV12-5 to TRBJ1-2, with D uncertain. V lost 1 base, J lost 7 bases, and 7 bases lay in between. The germline V gene has CDR1 LGHNT and CDR2 FRNRAP. This CDR3 comprises 12 residues. CDR3: CASGLGPTGYTF. The DNA for the CDR3 is TGTGCTAGTGGTTTGGGGCCGACTGGCTACACCTTC.

This clonotype was detected many times. The DNA for the CDR3 is TGTGCCAGCAGCCGAGCGGGGGGAGCCTACAATGAGCAGTTCTTC. Protein sequence: CASSRAGGAYNEQFF. V usage is TRBV7-8 and J usage is TRBJ2-1; TRBD2 aligns across 9 bases. V lost 5 bases, J lost 2 bases, and 4 bases stayed unmatched. Germline-derived CDR1 and CDR2 are SGHVS and FQNEAQ. CDR3 length: 15 residues.

The chain employs TRBV9 and TRBJ1-1, with a tentative D call TRBD1 (6 bases). Trimming removed 3 bases at V and 5 bases at J, with 17 bases between. Per germline, CDR1 SGDLS and CDR2 YYNGEE. This CDR3 comprises 15 residues. CDR3 bases: TGTGCCAGCAGCGCCCGGGGGGGGGGGCGGACTGAAGCTTTCTTT. It is translated as CASSARGGGRTEAFF.

This clonotype was seen a few times. V usage is TRBV10-3 and J usage is TRBJ2-5; a possible D gene is TRBD1 (6 bases). From germline, CDR1 is ENHRY and CDR2 SYGVKD. The CDR3 totals 15 residues. Trimming took 0 bases from V and 2 from J, leaving 10 bases between them. CDR3 region: CAISESKDSQETQYF. The CDR3 DNA is TGTGCCATCAGTGAGTCGAAGGACAGTCAAGAGACCCAGTACTTC.

This clonotype was observed at least ten times. The CDR3, as DNA: TGTGCCAGCAGCTTCTGGCAAACCTACGAGCAGTACTTC. It translates to CASSFWQTYEQYF. V and J are TRBV5-6 and TRBJ2-7; D remains ambiguous. The CDR3 is made up of 13 amino acids. Trimming removed 2 bases from V and 2 bases from J, with 8 bases in between. The germline CDR1 and CDR2 sequences are SGHDT and YYEEEE. Full variable domain (missing parts from reference TRBV5-6 and TRBJ2-7): DAGVTQSPTHLIKTRGQQVTLRCSPKSGHDTVSWYQQALGQGPQFIFQYYEEEERQRGNFPDRFSGHQFPNYSSELNVNALLLGDSALYLCASSFWQTYEQYFGPGTRLTVT.

The V call is TRBV5-1, the J call TRBJ1-4; D unresolved. CDR3 length equals 16 residues. The ends were cut back, 3 bases at V and 0 bases at J, with 12 bases in the middle. The germline gives CDR1 SGHRS, CDR2 YFSETQ. This CDR3 is CASSWAGRPTNEKLFF. CDR3 nucleotide sequence: TGCGCCAGCAGCTGGGCGGGGAGGCCAACTAATGAAAAACTGTTTTTT. Based on the CDR3 plus reference TRBV5-1 and TRBJ1-4, the full variable domain is KAGVTQTPRYLIKTRGQQVTLSCSPISGHRSVSWYQQTPGQGLQFLFEYFSETQRNKGNFPGRFSGRQFSNSRSEMNVSTLELGDSALYLCASSWAGRPTNEKLFFGSGTQLSVL.

Regarding this clonotype: Relative to the germline gene, one junction end is altered; a read error may explain this. As DNA, the CDR3 is TGCGCCAGCAGCCAAGGAACTTGGGATCCGAACACCGGGGAGCTGTTTTTT. Translating it yields CASSQGTWDPNTGELFF. J is TRBJ2-2 and V is TRBV7-3; D is unresolved. The CDR3 spans 17 residues. Germline V gene lookup returns CDR1 SGHTA and CDR2 FQGTGA.

This chain's CDR3 is CASSGTSGVETQYF. Here the CDR3 DNA reads TGTGCCAGCAGCGGGACTAGCGGGGTTGAGACCCAGTACTTC. This chain links TRBV6-1 with TRBJ2-5; TRBD2 matches at 13 bases. This CDR3 comprises 14 residues. Germline lookup yields CDR1 MNHNS and CDR2 SASEGT. Trimming took 6 bases from V and 5 from J; bases not matched to a gene: 3.

This clonotype appeared a few times. V gene TRBV6-6 combines with J gene TRBJ1-6; D is ambiguous. V was shortened by 2 bases and J by 2 bases, with 10 bases between the two germline ends. CDR3 size: 16 residues. Germline values: CDR1 MNHNY, CDR2 SVGAGI (reference sequence). The CDR3 DNA reads TGTGCCAGCAGTTACCTGGAGACGGCCTATAATTCACCCCTCCACTTT. It yields the protein CASSYLETAYNSPLHF.

This clonotype was counted many times. This chain connects TRBV7-3 to TRBJ2-1; D assignment may be TRBD1 or TRBD2 (5 bases each). The CDR3 runs to 15 residues. The V and J ends lost 3 bases and 0 bases respectively, with 9 bases between them. Germline V gene data show CDR1 as SGHTA and CDR2 as FQGTGA. DNA of the CDR3: TGTGCCAGCAGCTTCGCAGGGAGCTCCTACAATGAGCAGTTCTTC. Its protein is CASSFAGSSYNEQFF.

This clonotype has ten or more counts. The rearrangement uses TRBV11-2 and TRBJ2-1; D tentatively fits TRBD1 or TRBD2 (5 bases each). Germline V CDR1 and CDR2: SGHAT, FQNNGV. This CDR3 is built from 14 residues. Trimming removed 3 bases at V and 3 bases at J, with 9 bases between. CDR3: CASSFGGYYNEQFF. In DNA form, the CDR3 reads TGTGCCAGCAGCTTTGGGGGTTACTACAATGAGCAGTTCTTC. Filled out from reference TRBV11-2 and TRBJ2-1, the complete variable domain reads EAGVAQSPRYKIIEKRQSVAFWCNPISGHATLYWYQQILGQGPKLLIQFQNNGVVDDSQLPKDRFSAERLKGVDSTLKIQPAKLEDSAVYLCASSFGGYYNEQFFGPGTRLTVL.

This clonotype was counted only a few times. The chain carries TRBV10-1 and TRBJ1-6, with a weak D call TRBD1 (5 bases). The CDR3 totals 14 residues. Germline assignment: CDR1 WNHNN and CDR2 SYGVQD (reference sequence). Deletions cut 3 bases from V and 9 bases from J, with 12 bases between. The CDR3 here is CASSEAGMGSPLHF. In nucleotides, the CDR3 is TGCGCCAGCAGTGAAGCAGGGATGGGTTCACCCCTCCACTTT.